The 25 T cell receptor beta chains in this list originate from one sample, sequenced in a study of shared clonotypes between healthy human individuals. Sequenced by immunoSEQ multiplex PCR; TCRdb stores in-frame clones only, minus some. The sample has about 470,000 clones; around 75% are singletons. The sequenced material came from PBMCs. The receptors were gathered from a woman aged 40 to 50 in good health. Some clones in this sample may be carry-over from other donors' samples.

The genes are TRBV11-3 and TRBJ2-3; 12 nucleotides match TRBD2. V was pared by 1 base and J by 1 base, with 9 bases of the junction left unmatched. CDR1 SGHNT and CDR2 YENEEA come from the germline V gene. This CDR3 is built from 19 residues. CDR3 amino acids: CASSLGLAGGPWGTDTQYF. The CDR3 coding sequence is TGTGCCAGCAGCTTAGGGCTAGCGGGAGGGCCCTGGGGCACAGATACGCAGTATTTT.

This clone occurred a few times. The chain links TRBV30 to TRBJ2-7; D may be TRBD1 (6 bases). CDR1 and CDR2 (germline): GTSNPN, SVGIG (reference sequence). Trimming took 3 bases from V and 3 from J, leaving 18 bases between them. The CDR3 covers 15 residues. DNA for the CDR3: TGTGCCTGGAGGGTGTCTGGGGGCTACATCTACGAGCAGTACTTC. It translates to CAWRVSGGYIYEQYF.

V and J are TRBV19 and TRBJ2-3, with D unresolved. The V end was cut by 3 bases, the J end by 5 bases, with 12 bases between. CDR1 and CDR2 (germline): LNHDA, SQIVND (reference sequence). The length of the CDR3 is 14 residues. The CDR3 nucleotides are TGTGCCAGTAGTATCCCCCGTGAGAGAGATACGCAGTATTTT. The encoded protein is CASSIPRERDTQYF. Combining the CDR3 with reference TRBV19 and TRBJ2-3 gives the whole variable domain DGGITQSPKYLFRKEGQNVTLSCEQNLNHDAMYWYRQDPGQGLRLIYYSQIVNDFQKGDIAEGYSVSREKKESFPLTVTSAQKNPTAFYLCASSIPRERDTQYFGPGTRLTVL.

This chain links TRBV30 with TRBJ2-6; 7 bases are a match to TRBD1. The CDR3 loop spans 17 amino acids. Trimming took 1 base from V and 0 from J; bases not matched to a gene: 6. Germline V CDR1 and CDR2: GTSNPN, SVGIG (reference sequence). CDR3 in DNA: TGTGCCTGGAGTGGACAGGGATGGGGCTCTGGGGCCAACGTCCTGACTTTC. Its protein product is CAWSGQGWGSGANVLTF.

This chain links TRBV10-3 with TRBJ2-5; 9 bases agree with TRBD2. The V segment lost 11 bases and the J segment 1 base; nucleotides outside the gene matches: 14. CDR1 is ENHRY, CDR2 SYGVKD, per germline. The CDR3 is 16 residues long. The CDR3 region is CAAREGAGGTQETQYF. Written as DNA, the CDR3 is TGTGCCGCACGAGAAGGAGCGGGAGGTACCCAAGAGACCCAGTACTTC.

This clone was detected a few times. The CDR3 protein is CASSLVAGPTDTQYF. The CDR3 DNA follows: TGTGCCAGCAGCTTAGTTGCGGGACCCACAGATACGCAGTATTTT. This chain links TRBV7-2 with TRBJ2-3; D perhaps matches TRBD2 (6 bases). Looked up from germline, CDR1 is SGHTA and CDR2 is FQGNSA. Trimming pared 1 base from V and 2 bases from J, leaving 10 bases between. This CDR3 has 15 amino acids.

This clone was detected only a few times. The V gene is TRBV19, the J gene TRBJ2-5; the D gene could be TRBD1 or TRBD2 (5 bases each). Looked up from germline, CDR1 is LNHDA and CDR2 is SQIVND (reference sequence). The CDR3 has 14 residues. The V end lost 4 bases, the J end lost 9 bases, and 18 bases lay between the germline ends. CDR3 sequence: CASSRTGTEVAQYF. CDR3 nucleotide sequence: TGTGCCAGTAGTAGGACCGGGACGGAAGTGGCCCAGTACTTC.

The rearrangement uses TRBV6-4 and TRBJ2-1, with 7 bases fitting TRBD2. Germline CDR1 reads MRHNA; CDR2 reads SNTAGT. The junction had 5 bases not matched to a gene; V was cut back by 0 bases and J by 12 bases. The CDR3 is 13 residues long. CDR3 protein: CASSDSASGGQFF. The CDR3 DNA follows: TGTGCCAGCAGTGACTCGGCTAGCGGTGGGCAGTTCTTC.

This clone turned up a few times. Other DNA sequences in the sample encode the same CDR3. The chain uses TRBV5-1 and TRBJ2-3; tentative D call: TRBD1 (6 bases). With 1 base removed from V and 2 bases from J, the gap between germline ends came to 11 bases. This CDR3 is built from 15 residues. The germline V gene encodes CDR1 SGHRS and CDR2 YFSETQ. CDR3 bases: TGCGCCAGCAGCTTGACAGGGCTAACCACAGATACGCAGTATTTT. Amino acid sequence: CASSLTGLTTDTQYF.

The rearrangement joins TRBV19 to TRBJ1-1, with 7 bases that match TRBD1. The CDR3 loop spans 15 amino acids. V was clipped by 3 bases and J by 0 bases; unmatched bases: 4. CDR1 is LNHDA, CDR2 SQIVND, per germline (reference sequence). Here the CDR3 reads CASSMGTALNTEAFF. CDR3 bases: TGTGCCAGTAGTATGGGGACAGCGCTGAACACTGAAGCTTTCTTT.

The gene calls are TRBV5-4 and TRBJ2-2; 8 bases agree with TRBD2. Unmatched junction bases numbered 5, after V lost 4 bases and J lost 3 bases. The germline V gene encodes CDR1 SGHNT and CDR2 YYREEE (reference sequence). This CDR3 is built from 15 residues. The CDR3 spells CASSSTSGHTGELFF. The DNA for the CDR3 is TGTGCCAGCAGCAGCACTAGCGGTCACACCGGGGAGCTGTTTTTT.

The chain links TRBV6-5 to TRBJ1-1; D ambiguous. V was shortened by 6 bases and J by 4 bases, with 18 bases between the two germline ends. This CDR3 region has 15 residues. The V gene's germline CDR1 is MNHEY and CDR2 SVGAGI. The CDR3 loop reads CASRDYAGSGTEAFF. The CDR3 nucleotides read TGTGCCAGCAGGGACTACGCCGGAAGTGGCACTGAAGCTTTCTTT.

The gene calls are TRBV11-2 and TRBJ2-6; D unclear. Germline CDR1 reads SGHAT; CDR2 reads FQNNGV. The CDR3 runs to 14 residues. With 5 bases removed from V and 0 bases from J, the gap between germline ends came to 5 bases. As DNA, the CDR3 is TGTGCCAGCAGCCGGAGCTCTGGGGCCAACGTCCTGACTTTC. This translates into CASSRSSGANVLTF.

Only a few counts were recorded for this clone. This CDR3 is CASSVGRNRLDEQYF. For the CDR3, the DNA is TGCGCCAGCAGCGTGGGACGGAATCGCCTCGACGAGCAGTACTTC. This chain uses TRBV5-1 with TRBJ2-7; the D gene could be TRBD1 or TRBD2 (5 bases each). In germline, CDR1 is SGHRS, CDR2 YFSETQ. The CDR3 contains 15 residues. Trimming removed 4 bases from V and 5 bases from J, with 19 bases in between. Using reference TRBV5-1 and TRBJ2-7 for the parts outside the CDR3, the full variable domain is KAGVTQTPRYLIKTRGQQVTLSCSPISGHRSVSWYQQTPGQGLQFLFEYFSETQRNKGNFPGRFSGRQFSNSRSEMNVSTLELGDSALYLCASSVGRNRLDEQYFGPGTRLTVT.

This rearrangement joins TRBV18 to TRBJ1-4; weak D call: TRBD1 (6 bases). The V end lost 3 bases, the J end lost 7 bases, and 15 bases lay between the germline ends. CDR3 length: 15 residues. Germline V lookup: CDR1 KGHSH, CDR2 LQKENI. Here the CDR3 reads CASSPGRQGSEKLFF. The CDR3 DNA is TGTGCCAGCTCACCCGGTCGCCAGGGGAGTGAAAAACTGTTTTTT.

The table lists this clone with a count of one. J is TRBJ2-2 and V is TRBV19, with a possible D match to TRBD1 (6 bases). The CDR3 loop spans 15 amino acids. V was clipped by 5 bases and J by 3 bases, with 13 bases between them. Per the germline V gene, CDR1 is LNHDA and CDR2 is SQIVND (reference sequence). The CDR3 loop is CASSAGDPDTGELFF. The CDR3 DNA follows: TGTGCCAGTAGTGCAGGGGACCCAGACACCGGGGAGCTGTTTTTT.

The rearrangement joins TRBV7-2 to TRBJ1-5; D uncertain. In germline, CDR1 is SGHTA, CDR2 FQGNSA. The CDR3 runs to 12 residues. V shed 5 bases and J shed 7 bases, with 9 bases lying between them. The chain's CDR3 is CASSKSGQPQHF. The CDR3 DNA reads as TGTGCCAGCAGCAAGAGTGGGCAGCCCCAGCATTTT.

The chain joins TRBV28 to TRBJ2-5; D is uncertain. Between the trimmed V and J ends, which lost 8 bases and 5 bases, there was a span of 12 bases. CDR3 length equals 12 residues. Germline V gene sequence: CDR1 MDHEN, CDR2 SYDVKM. The CDR3 bases are TGTGCCAGCTCCCAGCGTACCGAGACCCAGTACTTC. This codes for CASSQRTETQYF.

This clone was seen just once. The chain employs TRBV7-2 and TRBJ2-3; D gene ambiguous. Germline CDR1 is SGHTA and CDR2 is FQGNSA. This CDR3 has 12 amino acids. The V end was cut by 4 bases, the J end by 1 base, with 3 bases between. CDR3 sequence reads: CASSSGTDTQYF. The DNA for the CDR3 is TGTGCCAGCAGCTCTGGCACAGATACGCAGTATTTT. The full variable domain, its missing parts supplied by reference TRBV7-2 and TRBJ2-3, is GAGVSQSPSNKVTEKGKDVELRCDPISGHTALYWYRQSLGQGLEFLIYFQGNSAPDKSGLPSDRFSAERTGGSVSTLTIQRTQQEDSAVYLCASSSGTDTQYFGPGTRLTVL.

V gene TRBV6-5 combines with J gene TRBJ2-7; 9 bases agree with TRBD2. Germline V gives CDR1 MNHEY, CDR2 SVGAGI. Losses at the gene ends were 2 bases for V and 6 bases for J; bases not matched to a gene: 5. This CDR3 is built from 14 residues. The CDR3 DNA is TGTGCCAGCAGTTACCGTCTAGCGGGACCCGAGCAGTACTTC. Protein: CASSYRLAGPEQYF.

The CDR3 DNA reads TGTGCCAGCAGCTTGATTGGTGCGGGAGGCCGTGAGCAGTACTTC. This translates into CASSLIGAGGREQYF. The rearrangement links TRBV5-6 to TRBJ2-5, with 8 bases fitting TRBD2. After removal of 1 base from V and 11 bases from J, the junction contained 13 bases not matched to a gene. The germline CDR1 and CDR2 sequences are SGHDT and YYEEEE. The CDR3 runs to 15 residues.

J is TRBJ2-3 and V is TRBV19; D is perhaps TRBD1 (6 bases). This CDR3 contains 14 residues. The V and J ends lost 3 bases and 6 bases respectively, with 13 bases between them. Germline V gene data show CDR1 as LNHDA and CDR2 as SQIVND (reference sequence). The DNA of the CDR3 is TGTGCCAGTAGTATCCTGCTCCAGGGGGATACGCAGTATTTT. As protein: CASSILLQGDTQYF.

On this clone: The same CDR3 arises from other DNA sequences in this sample as well. This chain uses TRBV29-1 with TRBJ2-1; 10 bases match TRBD2. CDR1 and CDR2 (germline): SQVTM, ANQGSEA. Trimming at V came to 6 bases and at J to 4 bases, leaving 12 bases not matched to a gene. The CDR3 is 16 residues long. CDR3 DNA: TGCAGCGTCCCCAGGGAGGGGACTAGCGATTACAATGAGCAGTTCTTC. This gives the protein CSVPREGTSDYNEQFF.

The chain couples TRBV7-3 to TRBJ2-2; TRBD1 matches at 11 bases. With 5 bases clipped from V and 4 bases from J, the junction kept 3 bases outside the gene matches. This CDR3 is 15 amino acids long. Germline-derived CDR1 and CDR2 are SGHTA and FQGTGA. The CDR3 DNA is TGTGCCAGCAGCCAAGGGACAGGGGGCACCGGGGAGCTGTTTTTT. Translated, it gives CASSQGTGGTGELFF.

The rearrangement links TRBV9 to TRBJ1-1, with D hard to call. V lost 0 bases, J lost 1 base, and 7 bases lay in between. The CDR3 is made up of 14 amino acids. CDR1 is SGDLS, CDR2 YYNGEE, per germline. DNA of the CDR3: TGTGCCAGCAGCGTAGTGACCCAGAACACTGAAGCTTTCTTT. Its translation is CASSVVTQNTEAFF.